Following are 9 T cell receptor beta chains from one sample sequenced in a study of cytomegalovirus exposure and HLA in healthy donors. Sequencing was performed with immunoSEQ multiplex PCR; in TCRdb, only in-frame clones are kept and a portion is missing. The table has about 180,000 clones, about 85% seen once; the top ten hold roughly 15%. The sequencing input was PBMCs. The receptors here all came from a man younger than 35 in good health and CMV-seropositive.

The chain is built from TRBV28 and TRBJ2-7; D call uncertain. The germline V gene has CDR1 MDHEN and CDR2 SYDVKM. This CDR3 spans 16 amino acids. Trimming removed 5 bases from V and 3 bases from J, with 20 bases in between. The CDR3 spells CASSPNETPYYYEQYF. CDR3 sequence (DNA): TGTGCCAGCAGTCCCAACGAGACTCCCTACTACTACGAGCAGTACTTC.

This chain links TRBV2 with TRBJ2-3; 7 bases align to TRBD2. The CDR3 spans 13 residues. In germline, CDR1 is SNHLY, CDR2 FYNNEI. The J segment lost 14 bases and the V segment lost 1 base, leaving 9 bases of the junction unmatched. CDR3 nucleotide sequence: TGTGCCAGCAGTGAAGGGGAGGGACTAAAGGGGTATTTT. Its protein is CASSEGEGLKGYF.

V usage is TRBV30 and J usage is TRBJ1-2; D possibly corresponds to TRBD1 (6 bases). V was cut by 5 bases and J by 7 bases, with 14 bases left in between. CDR1 and CDR2 from the germline V gene are GTSNPN and SVGIG (reference sequence). The CDR3 runs 12 residues. The CDR3 DNA follows: TGTGCCTGGTTGACAGGTCCTCGTGGCTACACCTTC. It translates to CAWLTGPRGYTF.

This rearrangement joins TRBV4-1 to TRBJ2-7, with TRBD2 identical over 9 bases. The V segment lost 3 bases and the J segment 3 bases; nucleotides outside the gene matches: 12. The CDR3 is 17 amino acids. Per germline, CDR1 MGHRA and CDR2 YSYEKL. CDR3 coding DNA: TGCGCCAGCAGCCAGTCAATGGGTGTAGCGGGAGACTACGAGCAGTACTTC. This gives the protein CASSQSMGVAGDYEQYF.

The chain employs TRBV28 and TRBJ2-3, with 9 nucleotides matching TRBD2. Trimming cost V 6 bases and J 3 bases; bases outside gene matches: 7. The CDR3 extends over 15 amino acids. Germline V gene data show CDR1 as MDHEN and CDR2 as SYDVKM. The CDR3 is CASRVGGRETDTQYF. For the CDR3, the DNA is TGTGCCAGCAGGGTTGGCGGGAGGGAGACAGATACGCAGTATTTT. Full variable domain (remainder filled in from reference TRBV28 and TRBJ2-3): DVKVTQSSRYLVKRTGEKVFLECVQDMDHENMFWYRQDPGLGLRLIYFSYDVKMKEKGDIPEGYSVSREKKERFSLILESASTNQTSMYLCASRVGGRETDTQYFGPGTRLTVL.

V is TRBV2 and J is TRBJ1-2; maybe TRBD1 (6 bases). In germline, CDR1 is SNHLY, CDR2 FYNNEI. This CDR3 contains 16 residues. Trimming cost V 4 bases and J 1 base, with 16 bases left between them. CDR3 in amino acids: CASSGLLDSFNYGYTF. The CDR3 DNA is TGTGCCAGCAGTGGCCTCCTGGACAGTTTTAACTATGGCTACACCTTC.

The chain is built from TRBV28 and TRBJ1-2; 9 positions match TRBD1. Germline CDR1 and CDR2: MDHEN and SYDVKM. This CDR3 comprises 14 residues. After removal of 6 bases from V and 4 bases from J, the junction contained 6 bases not matched to a gene. The CDR3 is CASSTPGQGYGYTF. As DNA, the CDR3 is TGTGCCAGCAGCACCCCGGGACAGGGCTATGGCTACACCTTC.

This chain uses TRBV9 with TRBJ2-2; 8 positions agree with TRBD2. The trim removed 4 bases at V and 6 bases at J, leaving 5 bases unmatched. The germline gives CDR1 SGDLS, CDR2 YYNGEE. This CDR3 has 14 amino acids. CDR3 sequence: CASSPGGDPGELFF. The CDR3 DNA reads as TGTGCCAGCAGCCCCGGGGGGGATCCCGGGGAGCTGTTTTTT.

The CDR3 nucleotides are TGTGCCAGCAGTGGAAACCGGGACAGTCTGAACACCGGGGAGCTGTTTTTT. The encoded protein is CASSGNRDSLNTGELFF. The gene calls are TRBV6-1 and TRBJ2-2, with 7 bases identical to TRBD1. Germline V lookup: CDR1 MNHNS, CDR2 SASEGT. This CDR3 has 17 residues. V lost 4 bases and J lost 1; bases outside the gene matches: 9.